The rows below give T cell receptor beta chains drawn from one sample of a study of blood T cells in healthy people across ages. MiXCR was run by TCRdb on the 5' RACE reads, yielding one entry per CDR3 protein. The sample has some 1,500,000 distinct CDR3 sequences; roughly 43% are singletons. Sequenced material: blood. These receptors were obtained from a woman aged 18-29 years in good health. CDR3s include the opening cysteine and the closing phenylalanine or tryptophan. A D gene is named only where the DNA matches it firmly. Clone size appears in some rows only: once, few, many, or a class for an expanded clone.

size,D,V,J,DNA,CDR3
NA,NA,TRBV7-9,TRBJ1-2,TGTGCCAGCAGCTTGGAGGCGGGTGACTACACCTTC,CASSLEAGDYTF
many,NA,TRBV29-1,TRBJ2-7,TGCAGCGTTGAGAGGGAAACCCAGTACTTC,CSVERETQYF
NA,TRBD2,TRBV6-2/TRBV6-3,TRBJ2-3,TGTGCCGGGTGTACCCCGGGGGGTTCAGATACGCAGTATTTT,CAGCTPGGSDTQYF
few,TRBD1,TRBV6-2/TRBV6-3,TRBJ2-1,TGTGCCAGCAGACGACTACAGGGGAATGAGCAGTTCTTC,CASRRLQGNEQFF
many,NA,TRBV6-5,TRBJ2-3,TGTGCCAGCAGGTTGGCGGCCGCCGACTTGGCAGATACGCAGTATTTT,CASRLAAADLADTQYF
NA,NA,TRBV4-3,TRBJ1-4,TGCGCCAGCAGCCATGGGGCAGCCGAAGGAACTAATGAAAAACTGTTTTTT,CASSHGAAEGTNEKLFF
NA,TRBD2,TRBV10-3,TRBJ2-1,TGTGCCATCAGTGAGTCGATGGCTAGCGGGGATCACAATGAGCAGTTCTTC,CAISESMASGDHNEQFF
NA,NA,TRBV9,TRBJ1-2,TGTGCCAGCAGTTTTGCAGCGATCGGCTATGGCTACACCTTC,CASSFAAIGYGYTF
few,NA,TRBV4-2,TRBJ1-1,TGTGCCAGCAGCCAGGGGATAGAGGTCCAGAACACTGAAGCTTTCTTT,CASSQGIEVQNTEAFF
NA,NA,TRBV7-8,TRBJ1-2,TGTGTCCGGGCAGTCACTTCAACTAACTATGGCTACACCTTC,CVRAVTSTNYGYTF
NA,NA,TRBV5-1,TRBJ2-3,TGCGCCAGCAGCTCGGCCCAGCTAAGCACAGATACGCAGTATTTT,CASSSAQLSTDTQYF
NA,NA,TRBV7-9,TRBJ2-3,TGTGCCAGCAGCTTAACCCCAGGCGGGGCCTATGAGCAGTATTTT,CASSLTPGGAYEQYF
NA,TRBD2,TRBV27,TRBJ2-1,TGTGCCAGCGCCGGGGGGAATATATACAATGAGCAGTTCTTC,CASAGGNIYNEQFF
NA,NA,TRBV14,TRBJ2-5,TGTGCCAGCAGCCAAGATTTTAGTCCGCCTCCTCAGGATGAGCAGTACTTC,CASSQDFSPPPQDEQYF
NA,TRBD1,TRBV27,TRBJ2-1,TGTGCCAGCAAACAGGGGGCTTCCTCCTACAATGAGCAGTTCTTC,CASKQGASSYNEQFF
NA,TRBD1,TRBV7-6,TRBJ2-7,TGTGCCGGCAGTCAGGGGGCGAACGAGCAGTACTTC,CAGSQGANEQYF
few,TRBD1,TRBV2,TRBJ2-7,TGTGCCAGCGCTAGACTACAGGGGGCAGTACACGAGCAGTACTTC,CASARLQGAVHEQYF
NA,NA,TRBV27,TRBJ1-1,TGTGCCAGCAGTTTATCGATGGGGGGGATCAGGTTGAACACTGAAGCTTTCTTT,CASSLSMGGIRLNTEAFF
many,TRBD2,TRBV11-2,TRBJ2-1,TGCGCCAGCAGCTTGGGGCTAGCGGGGTTCAATGAGCAGTTCTTC,CASSLGLAGFNEQFF
NA,NA,TRBV20-1,TRBJ2-1,TGCAGTACTAGTAAAGGAAGCTCCTACAATGAGCAGTTCTTC,CSTSKGSSYNEQFF
few,TRBD1,TRBV11-2,TRBJ2-1,TGTGCCAGCAGCCCCAGGGACAGAAGCTCCTACAATGAGCAGTTCTTC,CASSPRDRSSYNEQFF
NA,TRBD1,TRBV4-3,TRBJ2-7,TGCGCCAGCAGCCCCTGGGACAGCACCTACGAGCAGTACTTC,CASSPWDSTYEQYF
NA,NA,TRBV11-2,TRBJ1-2,TGTGCCAGCAGACCCGTCGGTGGAGGGAACTATGGCTACACCTTC,CASRPVGGGNYGYTF
NA,TRBD2,TRBV9,TRBJ2-7,TGTGCCAGCGGCGTAGCGGGGGACACCTACGAGCAGTACTTC,CASGVAGDTYEQYF
few,NA,TRBV5-4,TRBJ2-4,TGTGCCAGCAGCTTGGAGGGAAAGACCAAAAACATTCAGTACTTC,CASSLEGKTKNIQYF
NA,NA,TRBV7-9,TRBJ2-5,TGTGCCAGCAGCCCAAGGACAGCAGAACCCAATGAGCAGTACTTC,CASSPRTAEPNEQYF
few,NA,TRBV7-9,TRBJ1-2,TGTGCCAGCAGCTTACAAGGATACCCGGATGGCTACACCTTC,CASSLQGYPDGYTF
few,NA,TRBV5-1,TRBJ1-2,TGCGCCAGCAGCCCGAGGACATTACAGGGCTATGGCTACACCTTC,CASSPRTLQGYGYTF
NA,NA,TRBV30,TRBJ2-5,TGTGCCTGGAATTACAAAGAGACCCAGTACTTC,CAWNYKETQYF
few,NA,TRBV20-1,TRBJ1-2,TGCAGTGCTAGTTCCTCCAACTATGGCTACACCTTC,CSASSSNYGYTF
few,NA,TRBV20-1,TRBJ2-7,TGCAGTGCTAGTAGGGGAGGGGGGAGCTCCTACAATGAGCAGTACTTC,CSASRGGGSSYNEQYF
NA,NA,TRBV12-3/TRBV12-4,TRBJ1-5,TGTACCAGCAGTTTGGTAGGGAGTGGGCCCCAGCATTTT,CTSSLVGSGPQHF
few,NA,TRBV5-1,TRBJ1-2,TGCGCCAGCAGCTTGAGGTCCGGGGGATCCATCTATGGCTACACCTTC,CASSLRSGGSIYGYTF
few,TRBD1,TRBV12-3/TRBV12-4,TRBJ2-5,TGTGCCAGCAGTAAGGACAGGGGGCGAGAGACCCAGTACTTC,CASSKDRGRETQYF
many,NA,TRBV4-2,TRBJ1-2,TGTGCCAGCAGCCAAGATGCCGACAGGCGCTATGGCTACACCTTC,CASSQDADRRYGYTF